This T cell receptor beta chain originates from a study of blood T cell repertoires in COVID-19. Study information: Italy, Spain and the United States were the sources of the convalescent and acute COVID-19 samples.

Those enrolled, adults aged 18 to 89 years, came from around 25 US areas. Per the original data handling: It was from reference gene primer amplification that nucleated cell counts were estimated. Sequenced by immunoSEQ multiplex PCR; TCRdb stores in-frame clones only, minus some. That table supplies the V and J calls and clone size; D and trimming were determined from the DNA. In the table there are approximately 230,000 clones, around four fifths of which are singletons. The V gene's germline CDR1 is SGHRS and CDR2 YFSETQ. V was clipped by 4 bases and J by 1 base, with 17 bases between them. This CDR3 region has 16 residues.

The source of this sequence is a man aged 35 to 55 who had recovered from COVID-19. The sequenced material came from PBMCs or T cells enriched from blood (not recorded which). The gene calls are TRBV5-1 and TRBJ1-1, with D possibly TRBD1 on 5 matching bases. In DNA form, the CDR3 reads TGCGCCAGCAGCCCGGACATCACCGTGGGGAACACTGAAGCTTTCTTT. Its protein is CASSPDITVGNTEAFF.